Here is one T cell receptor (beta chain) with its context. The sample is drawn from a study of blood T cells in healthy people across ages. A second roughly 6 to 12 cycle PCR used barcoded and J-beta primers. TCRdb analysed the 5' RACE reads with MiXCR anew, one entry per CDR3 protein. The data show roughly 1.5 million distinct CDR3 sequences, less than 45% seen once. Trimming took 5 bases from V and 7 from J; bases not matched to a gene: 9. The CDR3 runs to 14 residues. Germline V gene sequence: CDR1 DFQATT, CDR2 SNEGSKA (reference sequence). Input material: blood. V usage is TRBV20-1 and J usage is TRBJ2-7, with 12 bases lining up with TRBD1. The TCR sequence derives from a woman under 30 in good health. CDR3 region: CSAGDRGHFNEQYF. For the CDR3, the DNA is TGCAGTGCTGGGGACAGGGGGCACTTTAATGAGCAGTACTTC.